This T cell receptor (beta chain) was recorded in a study of monozygotic twins with inflammatory bowel disease. Concerning this clonotype itself: What it recognizes is unknown.

Blood samples of about 2.5 ml were drawn from every donor. cDNA was made in eight separate reactions per sample. The unique tags termed UMIs, each holding a 6-nucleotide sample barcode, were added by means of template switching. Reprocessing the 5' RACE reads, TCRdb reports a single entry for every CDR3 protein and omits DNA. This listing includes 300,000 to 400,000 distinct CDR3 sequences. Whole-study results and caveats: Other individuals had fewer clonotypes in common with IBD patients than with healthy twins, especially with disease activity.

Germline values: CDR1 MGHRA, CDR2 YSYEKL. The CDR3 is 14 amino acids. The gene calls are TRBV4-1 and TRBJ2-5; TCRdb's D call of TRBD1 is untestable without DNA. Sequencing used blood. The clonotype comes from a human donor with ulcerative colitis or Crohn's disease, or a healthy co-twin of an affected twin (not recorded which). The chain's CDR3 is CASSRAGAQETQYF.